The clone carrying this T cell receptor beta chain was detected a few times. V lost 1 base, J lost 6 bases, and 4 bases stayed unmatched. In germline, CDR1 is SGHTA, CDR2 FQGNSA. The CDR3 extends over 15 amino acids. TCRdb re-derived calls from the RT-PCR reads in MiXCR, one entry per CDR3 protein. Counted here are around 250,000 distinct CDR3 sequences, 9.5% to 15% occurring once; the ten biggest clones make up 7.8%. The sample originates from a study of response to subunit inactivated influenza vaccine. The sequencing used non-naive T cells sorted from PBMCs, collected approximately 15 days before vaccination. The clonotype was recovered from a man aged 50 to 59 who received an inactivated influenza vaccine. The J gene is TRBJ2-1, the V gene TRBV7-2; 9 nucleotides line up with TRBD2. The CDR3 sequence: CASSLVLAGFNEQFF. In DNA, the CDR3 is TGTGCCAGCAGCTTAGTACTAGCGGGCTTCAATGAGCAGTTCTTC.